Included here is one TCR beta chain sequence, with context. Its target antigen remains unknown. Base qualities are not at hand, and no much larger clone is one base apart. The V and J ends are trimmed by 0 bases and 4 bases, leaving 15 bases between them. The CDR3 covers 16 residues, taking in both the cysteine and the phenylalanine. The entry retains the CDR3 DNA only, 48 bases that are in frame from base 1. As encoded in the germline V gene (reference sequence), CDR1 is LNHNV while CDR2 is YYDKDF. Using the deep immunoSEQ assay, multiplex PCR amplified TCR CDR3 regions from genomic DNA. Extracted genomic DNA from each cell subset was spread evenly across all wells of several immunoSEQ 96-well plates, with each plate serving as a replicate. For sorted subsets, roughly 200 ng of genomic DNA, equivalent to around 31,000 T cell genomes, went into each replicate PCR. The purified libraries were quantified using a Qubit 3.0 fluorometer, sized with a Bioanalyzer 2100, and then quantified again using the KAPA Library Quantification kit. Every immunoSEQ 96-well plate was sequenced on a separate single-read 150-cycle Illumina NextSeq 550 flow cell. As for how the authors treated the data: Because only junctional sequences without quality scores were contained in the immunoSEQ output, filtering matching that applied to full-length reads could not be performed. Sequences were annotated with PyIR, a Python wrapper for IgBLAST v1.9, and V/J genes and CDR3 were assigned using IMGT germline references. Reads with weak V/J assignments (E-value above 1e-6), missing CDR3, stop codons, out-of-frame junctions, or ambiguous translated residues were removed. A V3J clonotype was defined by an identical inferred V gene, J gene, and CDR3 amino acid sequence. Percentage overlap between repertoires was calculated by dividing the number of shared unique clonotypes by the size of the smaller repertoire. Repertoire richness was assessed with RTK rarefaction, the Chao1 estimator, and Recon v2.1 estimates of unobserved clonotypes. Generation probabilities were computed with OLGA for all TCRbeta clonotypes obtained by the gDNA method from a few donors. Held by TCRdb, this immuneACCESS table contains in-frame sequences only and omits some clones. Under half of the omission traces to an unresolved V gene where checked; the cause of the rest is unknown. From that table come the V and J calls and clone size; the DNA was used to work out D and trimming. Counted in this sample were some 2,000,000 clones; roughly 95% of them appeared once. The ten top clones hold more than 0.1% of the sample.

The sample comes from a study of shared clonotypes between healthy human individuals (dated by TCRdb to the early 2020s). A note on the overall study: Two women and a few men aged 18 to 49 years were included in the cohort. Per donor, three plates each were used for CD4 naive and CD4 memory, two for CD8 naive, and one for CD8 memory. The study deeply sequenced blood TCR repertoires of five healthy adults to estimate repertoire size and the extent of clonotype sharing between individuals. To increase sequencing depth and limit assay-specific biases, TCR repertoire library preparation and sequencing were carried out by different laboratories using diverse techniques. Between about 0.9 and 9 billion PBMCs per donor were obtained by leukapheresis. General findings and caveats noted by the study authors: Sampling was limited to blood, and TCR repertoires in tissue likely differ from TCR repertoires in blood. Based on pairwise subsampling, the degree of clonotype sharing among donors was expected to be affected by sequencing depth. Higher generation probabilities were observed for clonotypes shared by all four sorted-subset donors than for non-shared clonotypes. Rarefaction of sorted-subset datasets indicated incomplete sequencing despite the large sequencing depth. The genetic and exposure-history diversity represented was limited by the small number of donors. Estimated clonotype richness was generally larger for naive than for memory subsets. When a handful of donors were compared, the shared fraction of clonotypes was 5% to 6.5% for naive CD4, 3% to 4% for naive CD8, more than 2% for memory CD4, and 0.3% to 0.5% for memory CD8.

The donors were healthy, HIV-negative adults with no recently reported acute infections or vaccinations. Only Caucasian adults living in Nashville, Tennessee, USA were represented among the donors. CD4+ T cells were enriched by magnetic negative selection; naive cells were then positively selected on CD45RA, and the negative fraction formed the memory subset. Blood was obtained by leukapheresis, after which PBMCs were separated by Ficoll-Histopaque density gradient centrifugation and cryopreserved in liquid nitrogen vapor phase. Purity and quantity of every magnetically sorted T cell population were checked by analytical flow cytometry. Genomic DNA was isolated from every sorted fraction and measured by UV absorbance on a Nanodrop 2000c.

This clonotype originated in a man between 18 and 35 years old in good health. This receptor chain uses TRBV15 and TRBJ1-1, and possibly TRBD1, on 6 matching bases. The sample comprised naive CD4+ T cells sorted from blood. The cell subset or site tag for this specimen amounts to: CD45RA+ positively selected. The CDR3 reads as follows: CATSRDLAGVVTEAFF. Read as DNA, the sequence is TGTGCCACCAGCAGAGATCTGGCAGGGGTAGTCACTGAAGCTTTCTTT.